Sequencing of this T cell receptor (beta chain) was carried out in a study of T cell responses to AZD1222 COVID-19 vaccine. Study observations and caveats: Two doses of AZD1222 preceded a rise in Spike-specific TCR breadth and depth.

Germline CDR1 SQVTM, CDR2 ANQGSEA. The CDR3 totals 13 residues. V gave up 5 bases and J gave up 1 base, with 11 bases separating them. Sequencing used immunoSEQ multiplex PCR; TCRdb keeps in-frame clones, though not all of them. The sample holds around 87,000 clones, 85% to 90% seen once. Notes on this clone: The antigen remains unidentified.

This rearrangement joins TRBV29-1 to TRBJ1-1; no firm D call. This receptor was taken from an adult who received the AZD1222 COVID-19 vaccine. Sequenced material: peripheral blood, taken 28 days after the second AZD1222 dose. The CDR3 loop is CSVSRTGNTEAFF. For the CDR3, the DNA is TGCAGCGTTTCCCGGACGGGGAACACTGAAGCTTTCTTT. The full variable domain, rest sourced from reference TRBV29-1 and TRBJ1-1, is SAVISQKPSRDICQRGTSLTIQCQVDSQVTMMFWYRQQPGQSLTLIATANQGSEATYESGFVIDKFPISRPNLTFSTLTVSNMSPEDSSIYLCSVSRTGNTEAFFGQGTRLTVV.